This T cell receptor beta chain was profiled in a study of cytomegalovirus exposure and HLA in healthy donors. The V gene end was trimmed by 3 bases and the J gene end by 3 bases; junction bases not matched to a gene: 12. Germline V gene data show CDR1 as KGHSH and CDR2 as LQKENI. The CDR3 has 18 amino acids. The PCR had 60 Vbeta and 13 Jbeta primers. Using immunoSEQ multiplex PCR, the repertoire was profiled, and TCRdb retains in-frame clones only, with some absent. The sample consists of approximately 150,000 clones, around 75% of them appearing once. The chain is built from TRBV18 and TRBJ2-4; 9 positions agree with TRBD1. The clonotype was recovered from a young woman in good health and CMV-seronegative. Sequenced: PBMCs. In nucleotides, the CDR3 is TGTGCCAGCTCACCCCGGGACAGGGATTTTCAGGGCAAAAACATTCAGTACTTC. It codes for CASSPRDRDFQGKNIQYF.